The 18 T cell receptor beta chains given below trace back to one sample, sequenced in a study of T-cell memory formation after mild COVID-19. TCRdb fed the 5' RACE reads into MiXCR, producing one record per CDR3 protein. The sample yields hundreds of thousands of distinct CDR3 sequences, under 20% seen once. Input material: PBMCs or a T cell subset sorted from them (not recorded which). These receptors all come from a young man who had mild COVID-19 (a few samples of this study predate the infection). Cell type and time point are not known.

The chain recombines TRBV7-8 with TRBJ2-5; D ambiguous. CDR3 length: 10 amino acids. The V end lost 6 bases, the J end lost 7 bases, and 6 bases lay between the germline ends. The V gene's germline CDR1 is SGHVS and CDR2 FQNEAQ. The CDR3 DNA follows: TGTGCCAGCAGTAATGGGACCCAGTACTTC. As protein: CASSNGTQYF.

V usage is TRBV7-2 and J usage is TRBJ1-5; 8 positions agree with TRBD1. The germline CDR1 and CDR2 sequences are SGHTA and FQGNSA. The length of the CDR3 is 15 residues. The junction had 6 bases not matched to a gene; V was cut back by 4 bases and J by 4 bases. CDR3 amino acids: CASSYGQGRNQPQHF. Written as DNA, the CDR3 is TGTGCCAGCAGCTACGGACAGGGCCGAAATCAGCCCCAGCATTTT.

On this clonotype itself: Germline is not matched at one junction end, which may reflect a read error. The chain has TRBV2 and TRBJ1-1; TRBD1 matches 10 bases. This CDR3 spans 13 amino acids. Germline values: CDR1 SNHLY, CDR2 FYNNEI. The CDR3 sequence: CASVGQGGTDAFF. The CDR3 nucleotides are TGTGCCAGCGTCGGACAGGGGGGCACTGATGCTTTCTTT. The full variable domain, rest sourced from reference TRBV2 and TRBJ1-1, is EPEVTQTPSHQVTQMGQEVILRCVPISNHLYFYWYRQILGQKVEFLVSFYNNEISEKSEIFDDQFSVERPDGSNFTLKIRSTKLEDSAMYFCASVGQGGTDAFFGQGTRLTVV.

This clonotype was counted between two and nine times. This chain links TRBV6-5 with TRBJ1-2, with 9 bases fitting TRBD1. The trim removed 2 bases at V and 8 bases at J, leaving 9 bases unmatched. Germline V lookup: CDR1 MNHEY, CDR2 SVGAGI. CDR3 size: 15 residues. The CDR3 loop reads CASSYNPQGAKGYTF. CDR3 in DNA: TGTGCCAGCAGTTACAATCCACAGGGGGCGAAAGGCTACACCTTC.

J is TRBJ2-2 and V is TRBV29-1; 8 bases map to TRBD1. After removal of 0 bases from V and 6 bases from J, the junction contained 6 bases not matched to a gene. Germline V gene lookup returns CDR1 SQVTM and CDR2 ANQGSEA. The CDR3 is made up of 15 amino acids. CDR3 protein: CSVEEDRGDPGELFF. The DNA for the CDR3 is TGCAGCGTTGAAGAAGACAGGGGAGATCCCGGGGAGCTGTTTTTT.

This chain links TRBV18 with TRBJ1-1, with D perhaps TRBD1 (5 bases). The CDR3 covers 15 residues. In germline, CDR1 is KGHSH, CDR2 LQKENI. V lost 3 bases and J 5 bases, leaving 16 bases between the germline ends. For the CDR3, the DNA is TGTGCCAGCTCACCCAGGACGGGGACGCGGACTGAAGCTTTCTTT. It yields the protein CASSPRTGTRTEAFF.

The chain has TRBV7-7 and TRBJ2-5; D is unclear. V lost 5 bases, J lost 0 bases, and 10 bases lay in between. Germline values: CDR1 SSHAT, CDR2 FNYEAQ (reference sequence). The CDR3 sequence is 14 residues long. The CDR3 DNA follows: TGTGCCAGCAGCCAATTTCCGAACCAAGAGACCCAGTACTTC. Translated: CASSQFPNQETQYF.

The CDR3 sequence: CASSSRAGQGPDTQYF. CDR3 in DNA: TGTGCCAGCAGCTCCAGGGCGGGACAGGGGCCAGATACGCAGTATTTT. This rearrangement joins TRBV7-6 to TRBJ2-3; 10 nucleotides agree with TRBD1. The V and J ends lost 4 bases and 4 bases, in that order; junction bases with no gene match: 8. Germline V lookup: CDR1 SGHVS, CDR2 FNYEAQ. The CDR3 consists of 16 residues.

The rearrangement uses TRBV7-2 and TRBJ2-1; TRBD1 matches 7 bases. The germline V gene encodes CDR1 SGHTA and CDR2 FQGNSA. V gave up 3 bases and J gave up 0 bases; unmatched junction bases: 2. CDR3 length equals 15 residues. Written as DNA, the CDR3 is TGTGCCAGCAGCTTTGACAGGGACTCCTACAATGAGCAGTTCTTC. Translating gives CASSFDRDSYNEQFF.

This clonotype was observed a handful of times. The chain employs TRBV7-9 and TRBJ2-7; 7 nucleotides line up with TRBD1. The CDR3 is made up of 13 amino acids. Germline lookup yields CDR1 SEHNR and CDR2 FQNEAQ (reference sequence). J was trimmed by 7 bases and V by 1 base; bases with no gene match: 4. CDR3 bases: TGTGCCAGCAGCTTAGGGGACAGAAAAGAGCAGTACTTC. Its protein product is CASSLGDRKEQYF.

CDR3 loop: CASSLAQAEDEQYF. The CDR3, as DNA: TGCGCCAGCAGCTTGGCGCAGGCGGAGGACGAGCAGTACTTC. The rearrangement uses TRBV5-1 and TRBJ2-7, with TRBD2 as a possible D gene (5 bases). V was pared by 0 bases and J by 5 bases, with 12 bases between. Germline lookup yields CDR1 SGHRS and CDR2 YFSETQ. The length of the CDR3 is 14 residues.

At least ten counts were recorded for this clonotype. The CDR3 spells CSVKTDLYNEQFF. CDR3 sequence (DNA): TGCAGCGTAAAGACGGATCTTTACAATGAGCAGTTCTTC. The rearrangement uses TRBV29-1 and TRBJ2-1; D remains unclear. The CDR3 sequence is 13 residues long. V lost 6 bases and J lost 4, with 13 bases in between. The germline CDR1 and CDR2 sequences are SQVTM and ANQGSEA.

The J gene is TRBJ1-2, the V gene TRBV9; no reliable D call. The CDR3 loop spans 11 amino acids. In germline, CDR1 is SGDLS, CDR2 YYNGEE. The V end was cut by 5 bases, the J end by 4 bases, with 6 bases between. CDR3 coding DNA: TGTGCCAGCAGGGTGACCTATGGCTACACCTTC. It encodes CASRVTYGYTF. Using reference TRBV9 and TRBJ1-2 for the parts outside the CDR3, the full variable domain is DSGVTQTPKHLITATGQRVTLRCSPRSGDLSVYWYQQSLDQGLQFLIQYYNGEERAKGNILERFSAQQFPDLHSELNLSSLELGDSALYFCASRVTYGYTFGSGTRLTVV.

This clonotype appeared a few times. The gene calls are TRBV3-1 and TRBJ1-4; 7 nucleotides align to TRBD1. The CDR3 sequence is 14 residues long. Germline-derived CDR1 and CDR2 are LGHDT and YNNKEL (reference sequence). Trimming took 3 bases from V and 7 from J; bases not matched to a gene: 5. The CDR3 DNA reads as TGTGCCAGCAGCCATGAGGGGGCTTTTGAAAAACTGTTTTTT. Residues: CASSHEGAFEKLFF.

This clonotype was seen more than once but under ten times. This chain connects TRBV29-1 to TRBJ1-1, with no clear D. CDR3 length equals 10 residues. Deletions cut 1 base from V and 9 bases from J, with 6 bases between. Germline loops: CDR1 SQVTM, CDR2 ANQGSEA. CDR3 amino acids: CSVEAQQAFF. In nucleotides, the CDR3 is TGCAGCGTTGAAGCGCAGCAAGCTTTCTTT. The full variable domain, with the rest looked up from reference TRBV29-1 and TRBJ1-1, is SAVISQKPSRDICQRGTSLTIQCQVDSQVTMMFWYRQQPGQSLTLIATANQGSEATYESGFVIDKFPISRPNLTFSTLTVSNMSPEDSSIYLCSVEAQQAFFGQGTRLTVV.

This sequence joins TRBV12-3 or TRBV12-4 and TRBJ1-1; 7 bases are shared with TRBD1. J lost 3 bases, V lost 6 bases, and 7 bases had no gene match. The CDR3 totals 14 residues. The CDR3, as DNA: TGTGCCAGCAGACAAGGACAGGCGTACACTGAAGCTTTCTTT. As protein: CASRQGQAYTEAFF.

The rearrangement uses TRBV5-5 and TRBJ2-2; 8 positions match TRBD1. The length of the CDR3 is 16 residues. Germline V gives CDR1 SGHKS, CDR2 YYEKEE (reference sequence). Trimming removed 2 bases from V and 4 bases from J; junction bases left unmatched: 7. The CDR3 reads CASSFYRGDLTGELFF. CDR3 nucleotide sequence: TGTGCCAGCAGCTTCTACAGGGGGGACCTCACCGGGGAGCTGTTTTTT.

This clonotype has just a few counts. The rearrangement joins TRBV12-3 or TRBV12-4 to TRBJ2-1, with 8 positions matching TRBD1. The V segment lost 1 base and the J segment 1 base; nucleotides outside the gene matches: 18. The CDR3 is 21 residues long. Here the CDR3 DNA reads TGTGCCAGCAGTTTAGACGGGACAGGCCTTGGGGGTAGTCGATCCTACAATGAGCAGTTCTTC. Translation gives CASSLDGTGLGGSRSYNEQFF.